The 17 T cell receptor beta chains below were found in one sample sequenced in a study of T-cell reconstitution after alpha-beta-depleted transplantation in children. The library targeted TCRbeta and was prepared with unique molecular identifiers. Each CDR3 protein is one row after TCRdb ran MiXCR on the PCR reads. The data show some 200,000 distinct CDR3 sequences, about 9.2% seen once. The sequencing here drew on PBMCs from the stem cell graft donor, taken from the stem cell graft. The source is a human donor who donated a stem cell graft to a child with acute lymphoblastic leukemia.

This clonotype was seen more than once but under ten times. This rearrangement joins TRBV27 to TRBJ1-5, with D tentatively TRBD1 (5 bases). Trimming took off 5 bases at V and 11 bases at J, with 16 bases between the two ends. Germline CDR1 is MNHEY and CDR2 is SMNVEV (reference sequence). CDR3 length: 13 residues. This CDR3 is CASSPGTTRAQHF. CDR3 in DNA: TGTGCCAGCAGTCCGGGGACCACTCGGGCCCAGCATTTT.

There are a few counts of this clonotype. J is TRBJ2-1 and V is TRBV10-1; TRBD1 matches at 9 bases. Germline-derived CDR1 and CDR2 are WNHNN and SYGVQD (reference sequence). V shed 0 bases and J 4 bases; nucleotides not matched to a gene: 7. The CDR3 has 17 residues. CDR3 in DNA: TGCGCCAGCAGTGAGTCGGAATTTGGGACAGGGTACAATGAGCAGTTCTTC. Translated, it gives CASSESEFGTGYNEQFF.

This clonotype was seen at least ten times. This chain connects TRBV4-1 to TRBJ2-3; TRBD2 is a possible D gene (5 bases). The V end lost 0 bases, the J end lost 2 bases, and 12 bases lay between the germline ends. The CDR3 loop spans 16 amino acids. Germline V gene sequence: CDR1 MGHRA, CDR2 YSYEKL. The CDR3 sequence is CASSQDEGRLTDTQYF. DNA of the CDR3: TGCGCCAGCAGCCAAGATGAGGGTCGACTCACAGATACGCAGTATTTT.

In its sample, this clonotype was seen many times. The chain's CDR3 is CASSHTDSNQPQHF. DNA for the CDR3: TGTGCCAGCAGCCACACAGATAGCAATCAGCCCCAGCATTTT. The V call is TRBV7-9, the J call TRBJ1-5; unclear D gene. Germline loops: CDR1 SEHNR, CDR2 FQNEAQ (reference sequence). This CDR3 is built from 14 residues. Trimming shortened V by 5 bases and J by 0 bases, and 8 bases separated the two germline ends.

The rearrangement joins TRBV5-8 to TRBJ2-5; D unclear. V was shortened by 4 bases and J by 5 bases, with 15 bases between the two germline ends. The V gene's germline CDR1 is SGHTS and CDR2 YDEGEE. The CDR3 runs 14 residues. This chain's CDR3 is CASSDWAPGETQYF. The CDR3 nucleotides are TGTGCCAGCAGCGACTGGGCCCCTGGGGAGACCCAGTACTTC.

This clonotype was recorded many times. The genes are TRBV20-1 and TRBJ2-1, with 7 bases aligning to TRBD1. CDR1 and CDR2 (germline): DFQATT, SNEGSKA (reference sequence). Trimming cost V 3 bases and J 10 bases; bases outside gene matches: 15. The CDR3 spans 15 residues. CDR3 loop: CSARQTGIPNYEQFF. The CDR3 DNA follows: TGCAGTGCTAGGCAGACAGGGATCCCAAATTACGAGCAGTTCTTC.

Only a few counts were recorded for this clonotype. V gene TRBV2 combines with J gene TRBJ2-2, with D maybe TRBD1 (5 bases). CDR3 size: 14 residues. Trimming pared 9 bases from V and 8 bases from J, leaving 19 bases between. Germline assignment: CDR1 SNHLY and CDR2 FYNNEI. CDR3 in DNA: TGTGCCAGGACTCAGGGTCCACACCCGGGGGAGCTGTTTTTT. Translating gives CARTQGPHPGELFF.

This clonotype occurred many times. The J gene is TRBJ1-5, the V gene TRBV3-1; D is undetermined. This CDR3 spans 12 amino acids. Between the trimmed V and J ends, which lost 0 bases and 7 bases, there was a span of 4 bases. Germline V gives CDR1 LGHDT, CDR2 YNNKEL (reference sequence). The CDR3 coding sequence is TGTGCCAGCAGCCAAGATAAACAGCCCCAGCATTTT. As protein: CASSQDKQPQHF.

The CDR3 nucleotides read TGTGCCAGCGGTGGCAGGGAGCAGGGGGAGCTGTTTTTT. As protein: CASGGREQGELFF. This chain uses TRBV6-6 with TRBJ2-2; the D call may be TRBD1 or TRBD2 (5 bases each). This CDR3 is 13 amino acids long. Germline V lookup: CDR1 MNHNY, CDR2 SVGAGI (reference sequence). V lost 8 bases and J lost 8, with 15 bases in between.

In this sample, this clonotype turned up a few times. The gene calls are TRBV27 and TRBJ1-1, with D hard to call. Germline CDR1 MNHEY, CDR2 SMNVEV (reference sequence). This CDR3 contains 13 residues. Trimming stripped 3 bases from V and 0 bases from J, with 5 bases between. The CDR3 DNA reads as TGTGCCAGCAGTTTTTTCATGAACACTGAAGCTTTCTTT. This encodes CASSFFMNTEAFF.

The chain carries TRBV7-2 and TRBJ2-1, with TRBD1 matching over 8 bases. J gave up 5 bases and V 4 bases, and 10 bases lay outside the gene matches. Germline values: CDR1 SGHTA, CDR2 FQGNSA. The CDR3 has 16 residues. CDR3 coding DNA: TGTGCCAGCAGCTCTAGAAAGACAGGGGACGACAATGAGCAGTTCTTC. Its translation: CASSSRKTGDDNEQFF.

This sequence joins TRBV6-2 or TRBV6-3 and TRBJ1-5; maybe TRBD1 (5 bases). Germline V lookup: CDR1 MNHEY, CDR2 SVGEGT. This CDR3 contains 15 residues. With 2 bases removed from V and 1 base from J, the gap between germline ends came to 9 bases. The CDR3 is CASSYRGTSNQPQHF. The CDR3, as DNA: TGTGCCAGCAGTTACAGGGGTACAAGCAATCAGCCCCAGCATTTT.

This clonotype occurred many times. The chain carries TRBV11-2 and TRBJ1-4; no clear D. This CDR3 has 14 residues. Germline V gene data show CDR1 as SGHAT and CDR2 as FQNNGV. V was clipped by 3 bases and J by 2 bases, with 7 bases between them. For the CDR3, the DNA is TGTGCCAGCAGCTTGGCGGGGACTAATGAAAAACTGTTTTTT. Its translation is CASSLAGTNEKLFF.

This clonotype occurred a few times. V and J are TRBV2 and TRBJ1-1, with TRBD1 matching 9 bases. The CDR3 runs 14 residues. Trimming at V came to 5 bases and at J to 6 bases, leaving 7 bases not matched to a gene. Per the germline V gene, CDR1 is SNHLY and CDR2 is FYNNEI. This CDR3 reads CASSKDRGTAEAFF. The CDR3 coding sequence is TGTGCCAGCAGTAAAGACAGGGGGACGGCTGAAGCTTTCTTT.

V is TRBV14 and J is TRBJ2-6, with 8 bases fitting TRBD1. There are 15 residues in the CDR3. V lost 4 bases to trimming and J lost 9 bases; unmatched junction nucleotides: 8. CDR1 and CDR2 from the germline V gene are SGHDN and FVKESK. CDR3 nucleotide sequence: TGTGCCAGCAGCCTAAGGACAGGGTCCAACAACGTCCTGACTTTC. It is translated as CASSLRTGSNNVLTF.

The chain joins TRBV12-5 to TRBJ2-7, with D hard to call. Trimming cost V 1 base and J 5 bases, with 12 bases left between them. Germline values: CDR1 LGHNT, CDR2 FRNRAP. This CDR3 spans 14 amino acids. DNA of the CDR3: TGTGCTAGTGGTTTGGGAATGGCAACAGACGAGCAGTACTTC. The encoded protein is CASGLGMATDEQYF. The full variable domain, with the rest looked up from reference TRBV12-5 and TRBJ2-7, is DARVTQTPRHKVTEMGQEVTMRCQPILGHNTVFWYRQTMMQGLELLAYFRNRAPLDDSGMPKDRFSAEMPDATLATLKIQPSEPRDSAVYFCASGLGMATDEQYFGPGTRLTVT.

Only a few counts were recorded for this clonotype. CDR3 loop: CASSRRDRGLLVSGNTIYF. The CDR3 DNA reads as TGTGCCAGCAGTAGGAGGGACAGGGGGCTCTTAGTCTCTGGAAACACCATATATTTT. This chain joins TRBV6-4 and TRBJ1-3, with 12 bases aligning to TRBD1. This CDR3 is built from 19 residues. Germline CDR1 and CDR2: MRHNA and SNTAGT. The junction had 11 bases not matched to a gene; V was cut back by 5 bases and J by 0 bases.